This T cell receptor (beta chain) derives from a study of blood T cell repertoires in COVID-19. In the study overall: Sample material is recorded as cDNA or gDNA derived from T cells, B-cell-depleted T cells, or PBMCs.

CDR1 is LNHDA and CDR2 is SQIVND in the germline V gene (reference sequence). The V and J ends lost 4 bases and 4 bases respectively, with 13 bases between them. The CDR3 has 14 residues. Source study methods: The assay estimated nucleated cells by amplifying reference gene primers. The method was immunoSEQ multiplex PCR; TCRdb's version includes in-frame clones alone and lacks a portion of them. Clone size and the V and J calls come from that table; the DNA yielded D and trimming. The sample holds approximately 110,000 clones, about 75% seen once. The J gene is TRBJ1-2, the V gene TRBV19; possibly TRBD1 for D (6 bases). The TCR was taken from a woman aged 70 to 79 with acute or convalescent COVID-19. The sequenced material came from peripheral blood. CDR3 protein: CASSTMTGSYGYTF. The DNA of the CDR3 is TGTGCCAGTAGTACCATGACAGGAAGCTATGGCTACACCTTC.